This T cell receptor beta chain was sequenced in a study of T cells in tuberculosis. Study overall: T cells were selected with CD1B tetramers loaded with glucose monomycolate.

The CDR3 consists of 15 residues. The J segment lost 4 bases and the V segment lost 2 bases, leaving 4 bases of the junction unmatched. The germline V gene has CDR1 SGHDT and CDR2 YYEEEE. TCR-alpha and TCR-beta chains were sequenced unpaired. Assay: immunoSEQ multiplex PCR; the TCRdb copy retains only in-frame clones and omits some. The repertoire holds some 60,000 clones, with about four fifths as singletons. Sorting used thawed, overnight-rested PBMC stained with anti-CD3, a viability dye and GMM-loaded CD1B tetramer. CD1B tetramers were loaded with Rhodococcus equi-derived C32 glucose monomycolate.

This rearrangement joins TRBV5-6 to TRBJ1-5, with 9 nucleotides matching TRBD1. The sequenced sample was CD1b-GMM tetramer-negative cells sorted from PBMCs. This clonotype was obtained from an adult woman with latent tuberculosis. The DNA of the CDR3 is TGTGCCAGCAGCTTCCGGGGGACAGGGAATCAGCCCCAGCATTTT. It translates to CASSFRGTGNQPQHF.